A single sample is the source of the 30 T cell receptor beta chains below, sequenced in a study of blood T cell repertoires in COVID-19. The protocol was immunoSEQ multiplex PCR, while the TCRdb copy is restricted to in-frame clones and leaves out a portion. The table lists hundreds of thousands of clones, 85% to 90% of them singletons. Sequences were obtained from peripheral blood. Receptors were obtained from a young man with COVID-19, enrolled during active disease.

The chain combines TRBV27 with TRBJ1-2; 7 bases align to TRBD1. CDR1 is MNHEY and CDR2 is SMNVEV in the germline V gene (reference sequence). Trimming cost V 2 bases and J 6 bases; bases outside gene matches: 15. This CDR3 region has 17 residues. The CDR3 sequence is CASSLRGQRVYPHGYTF. Here the CDR3 DNA reads TGTGCCAGCAGTTTAAGGGGACAGAGAGTCTATCCTCATGGCTACACCTTC.

The chain joins TRBV6-5 to TRBJ1-1, with 8 bases fitting TRBD1. This CDR3 has 15 amino acids. Germline assignment: CDR1 MNHEY and CDR2 SVGAGI. With 1 base clipped from V and 6 bases from J, the junction kept 7 bases outside the gene matches. The CDR3 DNA reads as TGTGCCAGCAGTTACTGGGGCAGGGGGCTCGCTGAAGCTTTCTTT. Translation: CASSYWGRGLAEAFF.

The chain has TRBV29-1 and TRBJ1-1; D remains unclear. With 1 base removed from V and 6 bases from J, the gap between germline ends came to 6 bases. There are 11 residues in the CDR3. Germline-derived CDR1 and CDR2 are SQVTM and ANQGSEA. The DNA of the CDR3 is TGCAGCGTTGAAGTAGTACCTGAAGCTTTCTTT. Protein sequence: CSVEVVPEAFF.

To note about this clone: At one of its ends the junction is not consistent with the germline gene, which may arise from a read error. CDR3 in DNA: TGTGCTAGCAGCCAAGGACTAGCGGGATTCAATGAGCAGTTCTTC. Protein sequence: CASSQGLAGFNEQFF. The chain recombines TRBV7-7 with TRBJ2-1, with 12 bases lining up with TRBD2. Germline CDR1 SSHAT, CDR2 FNYEAQ (reference sequence). The CDR3 loop spans 15 amino acids.

V gene TRBV9 combines with J gene TRBJ2-7; 14 bases align to TRBD2. Germline assignment: CDR1 SGDLS and CDR2 YYNGEE. The CDR3 contains 15 residues. V lost 4 bases, J lost 7 bases, and 7 bases stayed unmatched. The CDR3 sequence is CASSTGLAGVGEQYF. In nucleotides, the CDR3 is TGTGCCAGCAGCACGGGACTAGCGGGAGTTGGTGAGCAGTACTTC. Drawing the rest from reference TRBV9 and TRBJ2-7, the complete variable domain is DSGVTQTPKHLITATGQRVTLRCSPRSGDLSVYWYQQSLDQGLQFLIQYYNGEERAKGNILERFSAQQFPDLHSELNLSSLELGDSALYFCASSTGLAGVGEQYFGPGTRLTVT.

On this clone itself: At one of its ends the junction is not consistent with the germline gene, which may arise from a read error. The chain links TRBV5-6 to TRBJ1-2; D not resolved. Germline values: CDR1 SGHDT, CDR2 YYEEEE. CDR3 size: 16 residues. CDR3 in amino acids: CASSTRHREGNYVYTF. In nucleotides, the CDR3 is TGTGCCAGCAGCACGAGACATCGCGAGGGCAACTATGTCTACACCTTC.

This chain uses TRBV3-1 (or the pseudogene TRBV3-2) with TRBJ2-2; 8 bases are shared with TRBD2. From germline, CDR1 is LGHDT and CDR2 YNNKEL (reference sequence). The CDR3 totals 14 residues. Trimming removed 6 bases from V and 7 bases from J; junction bases left unmatched: 7. This CDR3 is CASSFGGANGELFF. The CDR3 coding sequence is TGTGCCAGCAGTTTCGGGGGGGCCAACGGGGAGCTGTTTTTT.

The chain couples TRBV24-1 to TRBJ2-3; 7 nucleotides agree with TRBD1. The germline V gene has CDR1 KGHDR and CDR2 SFDVKD. Germline trimming cut 4 bases from V and 2 bases from J; bases unmatched to any gene: 8. This CDR3 has 16 amino acids. The CDR3 loop reads CATSDTGDLATDTQYF. The CDR3, as DNA: TGTGCCACCAGTGACACAGGGGACCTTGCCACAGATACGCAGTATTTT.

The gene calls are TRBV13 and TRBJ2-7; no reliable D call. The V end lost 2 bases, the J end lost 7 bases, and 9 bases lay between the germline ends. Germline loops: CDR1 PRHDT, CDR2 FYEKMQ (reference sequence). This CDR3 has 12 residues. The CDR3 DNA follows: TGTGCCAGCAGCTTACAGGATGGGGAGCAGTACTTC. Its translation: CASSLQDGEQYF.

This rearrangement joins TRBV5-4 to TRBJ2-1, with D perhaps TRBD2 (6 bases). Trimming pared 4 bases from V and 12 bases from J, leaving 14 bases between. The CDR3 covers 12 residues. The germline CDR1 and CDR2 sequences are SGHNT and YYREEE (reference sequence). In nucleotides, the CDR3 is TGTGCCAGCAGCCCAAGGGACTCAGTGCAGTTCTTC. Amino acid sequence: CASSPRDSVQFF.

This clone showed up just once. The V call is TRBV2, the J call TRBJ1-6; 9 nucleotides match TRBD1. CDR1 and CDR2 from the germline V gene are SNHLY and FYNNEI. The CDR3 consists of 14 residues. Trimming cost V 5 bases and J 8 bases; bases outside gene matches: 4. The CDR3 loop reads CASSRGQGDSPLHF. The CDR3 DNA sequence: TGTGCCAGCAGTCGGGGACAGGGAGATTCACCCCTCCACTTT.

The genes are TRBV12-5 and TRBJ1-4; D uncertain. The CDR3 has 12 amino acids. Deletions cut 2 bases from V and 6 bases from J, with 4 bases between. The germline CDR1 and CDR2 sequences are LGHNT and FRNRAP. CDR3 residues: CASGLFDEKLFF. The DNA of the CDR3 is TGTGCTAGTGGTTTGTTCGATGAAAAACTGTTTTTT.

The rearrangement joins TRBV29-1 to TRBJ2-7; D gene uncertain. The V end lost 5 bases, the J end lost 3 bases, and 8 bases lay between the germline ends. Germline lookup yields CDR1 SQVTM and CDR2 ANQGSEA. This CDR3 is 11 amino acids long. Here the CDR3 DNA reads TGCAGCGTTTCTCGGAGCTACGAGCAGTACTTC. Translated, it gives CSVSRSYEQYF.

This chain joins TRBV6-1 and TRBJ2-2, with D possibly matching TRBD2 (7 bases). CDR3 length equals 16 residues. Trimming took 10 bases from V and 6 from J, leaving 24 bases between them. Germline CDR1 and CDR2: MNHNS and SASEGT. CDR3 sequence reads: CATREGRGASAGELFF. CDR3 DNA: TGTGCCACCCGTGAGGGTCGGGGGGCGTCGGCCGGGGAGCTGTTTTTT.

This clone occurred once. The chain is built from TRBV19 and TRBJ2-3; 13 nucleotides agree with TRBD2. The CDR3 totals 16 residues. J gave up 1 base and V 10 bases, and 8 bases lay outside the gene matches. Germline V gene lookup returns CDR1 LNHDA and CDR2 SQIVND (reference sequence). The CDR3 reads CAIDRLAGGRTDTQYF. The CDR3 DNA follows: TGTGCCATCGACCGACTAGCGGGGGGACGCACAGATACGCAGTATTTT. The whole variable domain, filled in from reference TRBV19 and TRBJ2-3, reads DGGITQSPKYLFRKEGQNVTLSCEQNLNHDAMYWYRQDPGQGLRLIYYSQIVNDFQKGDIAEGYSVSREKKESFPLTVTSAQKNPTAFYLCAIDRLAGGRTDTQYFGPGTRLTVL.

V is TRBV19 and J is TRBJ2-1; 10 bases line up with TRBD1. V lost 8 bases, J lost 7 bases, and 11 bases stayed unmatched. Germline V lookup: CDR1 LNHDA, CDR2 SQIVND (reference sequence). The CDR3 spans 15 residues. The CDR3 nucleotides are TGTGCCAGTGAGGACAGGGGGGAGGCCCGGAATGAGCAGTTCTTC. It encodes CASEDRGEARNEQFF.

The rearrangement uses TRBV7-9 and TRBJ1-4; 7 bases agree with TRBD1. The V gene end was trimmed by 5 bases and the J gene end by 2 bases; junction bases not matched to a gene: 8. The CDR3 consists of 16 residues. The germline V gene encodes CDR1 SEHNR and CDR2 FQNEAQ (reference sequence). The CDR3 region is CASSPDRVWTNEKLFF. CDR3 DNA: TGTGCCAGCAGCCCAGACAGGGTTTGGACTAATGAAAAACTGTTTTTT.

The chain recombines TRBV6-5 with TRBJ2-1; a weak D match, TRBD2 (6 bases). Per germline, CDR1 MNHEY and CDR2 SVGAGI. Trimming left V 11 bases short and J 5 bases short, with 16 bases between. CDR3 length: 13 amino acids. DNA for the CDR3: TGTGCCGGATTCGGGACTCTGAACAATGAGCAGTTCTTC. Translated, it gives CAGFGTLNNEQFF.

This rearrangement joins TRBV7-8 to TRBJ2-7; D is possibly TRBD1 (7 bases). Between the trimmed V and J ends, which lost 1 base and 4 bases, there was a span of 11 bases. Germline V gene data show CDR1 as SGHVS and CDR2 as FQNEAQ. CDR3 length equals 14 residues. The CDR3 here is CASSLEGAGYEQYF. The CDR3 DNA reads as TGTGCCAGCAGCTTAGAGGGGGCGGGATACGAGCAGTACTTC.

V and J are TRBV30 and TRBJ2-3; D is perhaps TRBD2 (5 bases). Germline V gives CDR1 GTSNPN, CDR2 SVGIG (reference sequence). This CDR3 region has 12 residues. Trimming stripped 5 bases from V and 13 bases from J, with 19 bases between. The CDR3 DNA reads as TGTGCCTGGGGAGAGAGGGTGGGCCGCAAGTATTTT. Its translation: CAWGERVGRKYF.

The rearrangement uses TRBV4-1 and TRBJ2-3, with TRBD2 as a possible D gene (5 bases). Trimming removed 2 bases at V and 1 base at J, with 10 bases between. The germline V gene encodes CDR1 MGHRA and CDR2 YSYEKL. The CDR3 is 15 amino acids. The CDR3 is CASSQTWGGTDTQYF. CDR3 nucleotides: TGCGCCAGCAGCCAAACCTGGGGAGGCACAGATACGCAGTATTTT.

This clone was seen just once. CDR3 sequence: CASSSGLAGGFSYEQYF. The CDR3 bases are TGTGCCAGCAGTTCCGGACTAGCGGGAGGTTTCTCCTACGAGCAGTACTTC. The rearrangement uses TRBV27 and TRBJ2-7; 14 bases align to TRBD2. The CDR3 has 17 amino acids. Trimming took 4 bases from V and 0 from J; bases not matched to a gene: 5. The germline V gene encodes CDR1 MNHEY and CDR2 SMNVEV (reference sequence).

CDR3 region: CASSSPGGEQYF. CDR3 in DNA: TGTGCCAGCAGCTCACCGGGGGGCGAGCAGTACTTC. The chain joins TRBV12-3 or TRBV12-4 to TRBJ2-7; 7 bases are a match to TRBD2. Unmatched junction bases numbered 5, after V lost 6 bases and J lost 6 bases. There are 12 residues in the CDR3.

This chain links TRBV3-1 (or the pseudogene TRBV3-2) with TRBJ1-1, with 7 positions matching TRBD1. The CDR3 sequence is 14 residues long. Trimming took 0 bases from V and 11 from J; bases not matched to a gene: 9. In germline, CDR1 is LGHDT, CDR2 YNNKEL (reference sequence). The CDR3 protein is CASSQETGSPGAFF. Here the CDR3 DNA reads TGTGCCAGCAGCCAAGAGACAGGGTCTCCAGGGGCTTTCTTT.

This clone was picked up one time. The chain links TRBV7-8 to TRBJ1-2, with D hard to call. This CDR3 is built from 14 residues. Trimming shortened V by 5 bases and J by 4 bases, and 14 bases separated the two germline ends. The germline gives CDR1 SGHVS, CDR2 FQNEAQ. The chain's CDR3 is CASSPRETFYGYTF. CDR3 sequence (DNA): TGTGCCAGCAGCCCACGGGAAACTTTCTATGGCTACACCTTC.

The rearrangement joins TRBV7-2 to TRBJ2-2, with 7 positions matching TRBD1. Per germline, CDR1 SGHTA and CDR2 FQGNSA. This CDR3 is 14 amino acids long. V shed 6 bases, J shed 7 bases, and the junction held 8 bases outside the gene matches. CDR3 protein: CASSNLRDSGELFF. For the CDR3, the DNA is TGTGCCAGCAGTAATCTACGGGACAGCGGGGAGCTGTTTTTT.

This clone was observed once. The V gene is TRBV12-3 or TRBV12-4, the J gene TRBJ1-5, with TRBD1 identical over 9 bases. The CDR3 runs 13 residues. J was trimmed by 9 bases and V by 7 bases; bases with no gene match: 7. DNA for the CDR3: TGTGCCAGCACCTCGGGACAGGGAAGGCCCCAGCATTTT. It translates to CASTSGQGRPQHF.

This chain joins TRBV7-8 and TRBJ1-2; D call uncertain. V dropped 1 base and J dropped 1 base, with 4 bases sitting between them. The CDR3 loop spans 13 amino acids. Germline V gene data show CDR1 as SGHVS and CDR2 as FQNEAQ. This chain's CDR3 is CASSLGGNYGYTF. The CDR3 DNA sequence: TGTGCCAGCAGCTTAGGCGGTAACTATGGCTACACCTTC.

CDR3 loop: CASREGGSGYEQYF. In DNA, the CDR3 is TGTGCCAGCAGAGAGGGCGGGAGCGGGTACGAGCAGTACTTC. The V gene is TRBV5-5, the J gene TRBJ2-7; 7 bases match TRBD2. The length of the CDR3 is 14 residues. Per germline, CDR1 SGHKS and CDR2 YYEKEE (reference sequence). V shed 5 bases and J 4 bases; nucleotides not matched to a gene: 9.

V and J are TRBV7-9 and TRBJ1-6; 7 bases match TRBD1. Per the germline V gene, CDR1 is SEHNR and CDR2 is FQNEAQ (reference sequence). Losses at the gene ends were 5 bases for V and 10 bases for J; bases not matched to a gene: 5. CDR3 size: 13 residues. The CDR3 reads CASSPGGNSPLHF. The CDR3 nucleotides are TGTGCCAGCAGCCCAGGGGGTAACTCACCCCTCCACTTT.